The present T cell receptor beta chain was sequenced within a study of T cell changes during pregnancy in multiple sclerosis. This CDR3 has 16 amino acids. V dropped 0 bases and J dropped 0 bases, with 9 bases sitting between them. Germline CDR1 is MNHEY and CDR2 is SMNVEV (reference sequence). Generated by immunoSEQ multiplex PCR, the TCRdb table keeps only in-frame clones and is missing some. The data hold 38,000 or so clones, with around 89% observed a single time. This sequence was found in a female donor with multiple sclerosis, enrolled in a pregnancy study. The specimen comprised CD4+ T cells from peripheral blood mononuclear cells, sampled in the second trimester of pregnancy. This chain connects TRBV27 to TRBJ1-3; D not certain. The CDR3 region has the DNA TGTGCCAGCAGTTTATCTCCGGGATTCTCTGGAAACACCATATATTTT. It specifies CASSLSPGFSGNTIYF.